This is a list of T cell receptor beta chains from one sample in a study of CD8 T cells in Susac syndrome. Using its own MiXCR run on the immunoSEQ multiplex PCR reads, TCRdb lists one record per CDR3 protein. The table records about 150,000 distinct CDR3 sequences, around 95% of them present only once. Sequencing input: CD4+ T cells from PBMCs. These receptor sequences come from a human donor with multiple sclerosis. Both conserved end residues are part of each CDR3. D genes are given only for firm matches. The size of a clone is reported for some rows only, either as once, few or many, or as a class for expanded clones.

abundance | j_gene | d_gene | v_gene | CDR3aa | CDR3nt
few | TRBJ1-2 | NA | TRBV29-1 | CSVAVGNYGYTF | TGCAGCGTTGCCGTGGGTAACTATGGCTACACCTTC
NA | TRBJ2-7 | NA | TRBV5-1 | CASSLSPGDEQYF | TGCGCCAGCAGCTTGTCCCCGGGGGACGAGCAGTACTTC
NA | TRBJ2-6 | TRBD1 | TRBV7-3 | CASSNRGPPGANVLTF | TGTGCCAGCAGCAACAGGGGTCCTCCTGGGGCCAACGTCCTGACTTTC
NA | TRBJ2-7 | TRBD1 | TRBV24-1 | CATSDSGQGHYEQYF | TGTGCCACCAGTGATTCAGGACAGGGGCATTACGAGCAGTACTTC
NA | TRBJ1-1 | NA | TRBV29-1 | CSGTGASGGTEAFF | TGCAGCGGCACCGGGGCCTCGGGGGGCACTGAAGCTTTCTTT
NA | TRBJ2-6 | NA | TRBV7-8 | CASSLVPTGANVLTF | TGTGCCAGCAGCTTAGTGCCTACTGGGGCCAACGTCCTGACTTTC
NA | TRBJ1-6 | NA | TRBV12-3/TRBV12-4 | CASSLDRVLNSPLHF | TGTGCCAGCAGTTTAGACAGGGTGTTGAACTCACCCCTCCACTTT
NA | TRBJ2-7 | NA | TRBV3-1 | CASSQDLGVYEQYF | TGTGCCAGCAGCCAAGACCTGGGGGTCTACGAGCAGTACTTC
NA | TRBJ1-1 | NA | TRBV5-1 | CASSAGEANTEAFF | TGCGCCAGCAGCGCCGGAGAGGCCAACACTGAAGCTTTCTTT
NA | TRBJ1-1 | NA | TRBV15 | CATSRGTTLKAFF | TGTGCCACCAGCAGAGGGACGACACTGAAAGCTTTCTTT
NA | TRBJ2-3 | NA | TRBV6-5 | CASSYSGVLVDTQYF | TGTGCCAGCAGTTACTCGGGGGTTCTGGTCGATACGCAGTATTTT
NA | TRBJ2-7 | NA | TRBV20-1 | CSARLHMGREQYF | TGCAGTGCTAGATTGCATATGGGGCGTGAGCAGTACTTC
NA | TRBJ1-1 | NA | TRBV12-3/TRBV12-4 | CASSLGGREAFF | TGTGCCAGCAGTTTGGGAGGGCGCGAAGCTTTCTTT
NA | TRBJ2-5 | NA | TRBV6-6 | CASSYFGGQETQYF | TGTGCCAGCAGCTACTTCGGGGGACAAGAGACCCAGTACTTC
NA | TRBJ1-2 | NA | TRBV27 | CASSSRQENYGYTF | TGTGCCAGCAGTTCGAGGCAGGAGAACTATGGCTACACCTTC
NA | TRBJ2-1 | NA | TRBV29-1 | CSSGVNEQFF | TGCAGCTCAGGCGTCAATGAGCAGTTCTTC
NA | TRBJ2-1 | TRBD1 | TRBV6-5 | CASNRDRGMGEQFF | TGTGCCAGCAACCGGGACAGGGGTATGGGTGAGCAGTTCTTC
NA | TRBJ2-4 | NA | TRBV28 | CASSSSPRGEAKNIQYF | TGTGCCAGCAGTTCAAGCCCCAGGGGCGAGGCCAAAAACATTCAGTACTTC
NA | TRBJ1-6 | NA | TRBV13 | CASKVRDSPLHF | TGTGCCAGCAAAGTCCGGGACTCACCCCTCCACTTT
NA | TRBJ1-2 | NA | TRBV29-1 | CSAQDWDYGYTF | TGCAGCGCCCAGGACTGGGACTATGGCTACACCTTC
NA | TRBJ2-3 | TRBD2 | TRBV9 | CASSQTSGRKYF | TGTGCCAGCAGCCAAACTAGCGGGAGGAAGTATTTT
NA | TRBJ1-4 | NA | TRBV15 | CATSQPGVENEKLFF | TGTGCCACCAGCCAACCGGGGGTCGAGAATGAAAAACTGTTTTTT